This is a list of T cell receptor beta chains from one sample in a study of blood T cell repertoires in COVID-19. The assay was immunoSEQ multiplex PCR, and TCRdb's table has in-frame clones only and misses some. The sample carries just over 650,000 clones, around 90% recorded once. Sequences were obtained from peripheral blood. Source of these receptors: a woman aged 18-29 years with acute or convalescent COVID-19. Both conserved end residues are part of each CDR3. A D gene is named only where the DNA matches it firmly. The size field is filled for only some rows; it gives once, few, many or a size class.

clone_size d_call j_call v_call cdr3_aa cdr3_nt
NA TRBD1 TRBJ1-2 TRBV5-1 CASSLAGGDGYTF TGCGCCAGCAGCTTGGCAGGGGGCGATGGCTACACCTTC
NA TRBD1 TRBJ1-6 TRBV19 CASSIGRDRWNSPLHF TGTGCCAGTAGTATAGGTCGGGACAGGTGGAATTCACCCCTCCACTTT
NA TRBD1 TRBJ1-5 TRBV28 CASSLGGTGSNQPQHF TGTGCCAGCAGTTTAGGCGGGACAGGGAGCAATCAGCCCCAGCATTTT
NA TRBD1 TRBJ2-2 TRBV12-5 CASARGQGYFGELFF TGTGCTAGTGCCCGGGGACAGGGATACTTCGGGGAGCTGTTTTTT
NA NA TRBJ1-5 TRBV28 CASGGAGDGDQLDSNQPQHF TGTGCCAGTGGGGGGGCAGGGGACGGAGACCAACTTGATAGCAATCAGCCCCAGCATTTT
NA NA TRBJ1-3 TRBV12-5 CASGLVPSGWNTIYF TGTGCTAGTGGTTTGGTACCCTCAGGCTGGAACACCATATATTTT
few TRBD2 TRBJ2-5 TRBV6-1 CASSEQTSGGLETQYF TGTGCCAGCAGTGAACAAACTAGCGGGGGATTGGAGACCCAGTACTTC
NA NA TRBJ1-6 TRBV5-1 CASSRGLSPLHF TGCGCCAGCAGCAGGGGACTTTCACCCCTCCACTTT
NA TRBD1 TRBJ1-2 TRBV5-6 CASSLSTGVVGGYTF TGTGCCAGCAGCTTAAGTACAGGGGTGGTAGGCGGCTACACCTTC
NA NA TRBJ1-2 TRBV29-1 CSVGRVRGYTF TGCAGCGTTGGGAGGGTCCGTGGCTACACCTTC
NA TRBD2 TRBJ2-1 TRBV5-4 CASSRTSGGDNEQFF TGTGCCAGCAGTCGGACTAGCGGGGGGGACAATGAGCAGTTCTTC
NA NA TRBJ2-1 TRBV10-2 CASSEKTVQYNEQFF TGCGCCAGCAGTGAGAAAACAGTCCAATACAATGAGCAGTTCTTC
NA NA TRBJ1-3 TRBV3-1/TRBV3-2 CASSADGDSGNTIYF TGTGCCAGCAGTGCCGACGGAGATTCTGGAAACACCATATATTTT
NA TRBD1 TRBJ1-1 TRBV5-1 CASRHGQGAAEAFF TGCGCCAGCAGGCACGGACAGGGGGCCGCTGAAGCTTTCTTT
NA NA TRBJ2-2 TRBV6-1 CASSEGADTGELFF TGTGCCAGCAGTGAAGGGGCCGACACCGGGGAGCTGTTTTTT
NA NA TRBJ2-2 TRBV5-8 CASSLTKRGTGELFF TGTGCCAGCAGCTTGACTAAGCGCGGGACCGGGGAGCTGTTTTTT
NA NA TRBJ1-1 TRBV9 CASSVAVLNTEAFF TGTGCCAGCAGCGTAGCGGTCTTGAACACTGAAGCTTTCTTT
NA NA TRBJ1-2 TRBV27 CASSSSGYYGYTF TGTGCCAGCAGTTCTTCAGGGTACTATGGCTACACCTTC
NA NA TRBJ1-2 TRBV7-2 CASSLEGRRYGYTF TGTGCCAGCAGCTTAGAGGGGCGGCGGTATGGCTACACCTTC
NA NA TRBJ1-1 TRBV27 CASSLSALITEAFF TGTGCCAGCAGTTTGTCCGCGTTGATCACTGAAGCTTTCTTT
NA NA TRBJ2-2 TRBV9 CASSPFRGELFF TGTGCCAGCAGCCCTTTCCGCGGGGAGCTGTTTTTT
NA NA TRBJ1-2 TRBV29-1 CSVEETSNYGYTF TGCAGCGTTGAAGAGACTAGTAACTATGGCTACACCTTC
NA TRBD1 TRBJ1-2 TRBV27 CASSRTGSTYGYTF TGTGCCAGCAGTAGGACAGGGTCGACCTATGGCTACACCTTC
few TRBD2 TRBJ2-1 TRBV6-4 CASSPEAGGGSYNEQFF TGTGCCAGCAGTCCCGAAGCGGGGGGGGGTTCCTACAATGAGCAGTTCTTC
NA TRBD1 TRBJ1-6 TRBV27 CASSFGTGGRSPLHF TGTGCCAGCAGTTTTGGGACAGGGGGCCGGTCACCCCTCCACTTT